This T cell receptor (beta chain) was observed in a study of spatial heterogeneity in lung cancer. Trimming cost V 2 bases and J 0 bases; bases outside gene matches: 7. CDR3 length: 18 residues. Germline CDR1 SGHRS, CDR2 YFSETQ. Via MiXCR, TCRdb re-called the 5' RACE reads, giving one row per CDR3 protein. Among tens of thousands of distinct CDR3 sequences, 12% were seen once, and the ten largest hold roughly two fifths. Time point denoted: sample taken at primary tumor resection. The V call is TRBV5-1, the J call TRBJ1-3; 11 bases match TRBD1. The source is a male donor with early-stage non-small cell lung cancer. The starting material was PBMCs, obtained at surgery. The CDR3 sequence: CASSLGQGAGSSGNTIYF. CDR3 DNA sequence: TGCGCCAGCAGCTTAGGACAGGGGGCCGGCAGCTCTGGAAACACCATATATTTT.